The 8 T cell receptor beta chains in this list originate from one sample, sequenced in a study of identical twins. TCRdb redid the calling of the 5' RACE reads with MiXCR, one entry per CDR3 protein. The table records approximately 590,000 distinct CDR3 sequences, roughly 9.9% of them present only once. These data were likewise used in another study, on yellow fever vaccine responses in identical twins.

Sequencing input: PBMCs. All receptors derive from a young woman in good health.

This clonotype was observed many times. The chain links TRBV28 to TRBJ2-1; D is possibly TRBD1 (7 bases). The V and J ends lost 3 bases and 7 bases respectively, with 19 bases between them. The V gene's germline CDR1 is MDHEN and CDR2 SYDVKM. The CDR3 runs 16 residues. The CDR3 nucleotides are TGTGCCAGCAGTTTGACAGGGCTCGGGGGTGGAAATGAGCAGTTCTTC. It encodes CASSLTGLGGGNEQFF.

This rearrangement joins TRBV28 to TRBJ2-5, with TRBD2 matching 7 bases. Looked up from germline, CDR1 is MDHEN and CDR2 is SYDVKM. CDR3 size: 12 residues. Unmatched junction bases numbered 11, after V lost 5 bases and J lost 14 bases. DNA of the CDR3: TGTGCCAGCAGTGAATTCAGGCGGGGGTACTACTTC. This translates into CASSEFRRGYYF. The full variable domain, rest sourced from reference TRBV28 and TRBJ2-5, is DVKVTQSSRYLVKRTGEKVFLECVQDMDHENMFWYRQDPGLGLRLIYFSYDVKMKEKGDIPEGYSVSREKKERFSLILESASTNQTSMYLCASSEFRRGYYFGPGTRLLVL.

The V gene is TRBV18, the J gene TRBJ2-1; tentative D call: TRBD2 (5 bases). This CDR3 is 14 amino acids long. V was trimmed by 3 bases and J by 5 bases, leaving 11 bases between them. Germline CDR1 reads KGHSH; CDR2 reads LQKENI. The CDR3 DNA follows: TGTGCCAGCTCACCCGCTGCGGGTCACAATGAGCAGTTCTTC. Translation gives CASSPAAGHNEQFF.

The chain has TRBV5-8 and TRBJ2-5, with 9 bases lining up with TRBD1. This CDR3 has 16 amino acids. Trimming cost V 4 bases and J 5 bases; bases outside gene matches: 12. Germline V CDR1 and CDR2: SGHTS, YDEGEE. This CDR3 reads CASSPRTGANGETQYF. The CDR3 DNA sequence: TGTGCCAGCAGCCCTAGGACAGGGGCTAATGGGGAGACCCAGTACTTC.

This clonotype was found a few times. The DNA of the CDR3 is TGCGCCAGCAAGACGACCGCTGGGGGCTACGAGCAGTACTTC. The encoded protein is CASKTTAGGYEQYF. The chain joins TRBV5-1 to TRBJ2-7; either TRBD1 or TRBD2 may fit D (5 bases each). The V and J ends lost 6 bases and 3 bases respectively, with 16 bases between them. This CDR3 is 14 amino acids long. The germline V gene has CDR1 SGHRS and CDR2 YFSETQ.

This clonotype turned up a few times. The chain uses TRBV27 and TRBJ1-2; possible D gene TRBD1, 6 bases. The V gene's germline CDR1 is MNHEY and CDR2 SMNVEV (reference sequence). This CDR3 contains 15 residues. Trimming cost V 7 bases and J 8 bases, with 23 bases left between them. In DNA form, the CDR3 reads TGTGCCAGCAAAGACGGACAGAGGGTTAACTCCGGCTACACCTTC. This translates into CASKDGQRVNSGYTF.

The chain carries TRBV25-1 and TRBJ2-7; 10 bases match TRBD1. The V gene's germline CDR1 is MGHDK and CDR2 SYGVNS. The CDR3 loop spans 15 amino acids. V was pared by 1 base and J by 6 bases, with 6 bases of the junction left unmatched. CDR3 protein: CASSESGTGAGEQYF. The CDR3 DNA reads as TGTGCCAGCAGTGAATCAGGGACAGGGGCTGGCGAGCAGTACTTC.

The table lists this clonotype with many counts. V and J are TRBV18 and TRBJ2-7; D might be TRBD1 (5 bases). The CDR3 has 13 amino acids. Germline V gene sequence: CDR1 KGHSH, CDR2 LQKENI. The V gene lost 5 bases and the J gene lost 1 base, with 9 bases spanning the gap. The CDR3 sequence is CASSEGESYEQYF. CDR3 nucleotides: TGTGCCAGCTCAGAAGGGGAATCCTACGAGCAGTACTTC. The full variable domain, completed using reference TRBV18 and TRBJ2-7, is NAGVMQNPRHLVRRRGQEARLRCSPMKGHSHVYWYRQLPEEGLKFMVYLQKENIIDESGMPKERFSAEFPKEGPSILRIQQVVRGDSAAYFCASSEGESYEQYFGPGTRLTVT.